The 28 T cell receptor beta chains below all came from one sample that was sequenced in a study of post-analysis software for immune sequencing data. Antigens of these TCRs are unknown. TCR beta cDNA libraries included unique molecular identifiers. TCRdb re-derived calls from the PCR reads in MiXCR, one entry per CDR3 protein. The repertoire holds roughly 800,000 distinct CDR3 sequences, about 53% seen once, with roughly 4.4% in the top ten. General observations from the study: Patients carried five TRBV segments more frequently than controls did, and TRBV5-6, TRBV5-1 and TRBV20-1 were among them.

Input material: blood. The receptors were sampled from a girl aged 5 to 17 with multiple sclerosis.

The chain carries TRBV5-1 and TRBJ2-3; D is uncertain. The germline V gene has CDR1 SGHRS and CDR2 YFSETQ. The CDR3 runs 15 residues. V lost 0 bases and J lost 2, with 10 bases in between. The CDR3 sequence: CASSLGGSPTDTQYF. The DNA of the CDR3 is TGCGCCAGCAGCTTGGGTGGCTCCCCCACAGATACGCAGTATTTT.

Many counts were recorded for this clonotype. The chain links TRBV6-5 to TRBJ2-1; D may be TRBD1 or TRBD2 (7 bases each). The CDR3 runs to 15 residues. Trimming left V 7 bases short and J 2 bases short, with 15 bases between. From germline, CDR1 is MNHEY and CDR2 SVGAGI. The CDR3 reads CASTRRGRAYNEQFF. In nucleotides, the CDR3 is TGTGCCAGCACGCGCAGGGGGAGGGCCTACAATGAGCAGTTCTTC.

The chain couples TRBV12-3 or TRBV12-4 to TRBJ2-1, with TRBD1 matching 7 bases. J was trimmed by 8 bases and V by 4 bases; bases with no gene match: 5. This CDR3 is built from 13 residues. The CDR3: CASSWRGGDEQFF. Written as DNA, the CDR3 is TGTGCCAGCAGTTGGAGAGGGGGCGATGAGCAGTTCTTC.

The chain couples TRBV2 to TRBJ2-1; 12 nucleotides match TRBD2. This CDR3 comprises 16 residues. From germline, CDR1 is SNHLY and CDR2 FYNNEI. Unmatched junction bases numbered 11, after V lost 5 bases and J lost 9 bases. This CDR3 is CASSSLAGGPLSEQFF. CDR3 DNA: TGTGCCAGCAGTAGCCTAGCGGGAGGGCCCCTCAGTGAGCAGTTCTTC.

The J gene is TRBJ2-1, the V gene TRBV7-9; TRBD2 might be the D (5 bases). V lost 1 base and J lost 10, with 14 bases in between. This CDR3 is 14 amino acids long. Germline loops: CDR1 SEHNR, CDR2 FQNEAQ (reference sequence). CDR3 residues: CASSLGTPGMEQFF. In DNA form, the CDR3 reads TGTGCCAGCAGCTTAGGGACTCCTGGTATGGAGCAGTTCTTC.

The CDR3 protein is CASSSGTGARSPLHF. CDR3 bases: TGTGCCAGCAGTTCCGGGACAGGGGCTAGATCACCCCTCCACTTT. This chain links TRBV27 with TRBJ1-6, with 10 positions matching TRBD1. Losses at the gene ends were 4 bases for V and 10 bases for J; bases not matched to a gene: 7. Germline CDR1 and CDR2: MNHEY and SMNVEV (reference sequence). The CDR3 is made up of 15 amino acids.

The chain has TRBV18 and TRBJ2-5; D may be TRBD1 (6 bases). The DNA matches TRBJ2-7 better at its end, which makes the J call doubtful. The CDR3 totals 13 residues. CDR1 KGHSH and CDR2 LQKENI come from the germline V gene. The CDR3 DNA is TGTGCCAGCTCACCAATTGCAGGGGTCGAGCAGTACTTC. This sequence encodes CASSPIAGVEQYF.

This clonotype has more than one count but fewer than ten. The chain recombines TRBV7-9 with TRBJ2-7; TRBD2 aligns across 7 bases. The V gene end was trimmed by 2 bases and the J gene end by 1 base; junction bases not matched to a gene: 11. The germline CDR1 and CDR2 sequences are SEHNR and FQNEAQ (reference sequence). This CDR3 has 17 amino acids. Here the CDR3 reads CASSLRGSAGASYEQYF. CDR3 coding DNA: TGTGCCAGCAGCTTACGCGGCTCGGCGGGAGCATCCTACGAGCAGTACTTC.

The chain employs TRBV7-2 and TRBJ2-7; tentative D call: TRBD1 (6 bases). Germline loops: CDR1 SGHTA, CDR2 FQGNSA. Trimming took 4 bases from V and 5 from J, leaving 21 bases between them. This CDR3 spans 16 amino acids. CDR3 DNA sequence: TGTGCCAGCAGCTCCGGGACATTTCAACCTTCCAACGAGCAGTACTTC. It is translated as CASSSGTFQPSNEQYF.

The genes are TRBV15 and TRBJ2-1, with no clear D. V was clipped by 4 bases and J by 1 base, with 17 bases between them. This CDR3 has 17 residues. The germline gives CDR1 LNHNV, CDR2 YYDKDF (reference sequence). The CDR3: CATSKAGLLISYNEQFF. Here the CDR3 DNA reads TGTGCCACCAGCAAGGCAGGTCTCTTAATATCCTACAATGAGCAGTTCTTC. Full variable domain (rest looked up from reference TRBV15 and TRBJ2-1): DAMVIQNPRYQVTQFGKPVTLSCSQTLNHNVMYWYQQKSSQAPKLLFHYYDKDFNNEADTPDNFQSRRPNTSFCFLDIRSPGLGDTAMYLCATSKAGLLISYNEQFFGPGTRLTVL.

Points on this clonotype: A read error may explain this, as a much larger clone is one base away. The V gene is TRBV29-1, the J gene TRBJ2-5; unclear D gene. The germline CDR1 and CDR2 sequences are SQVTM and ANQGSEA. Trimming cost V 5 bases and J 11 bases, with 27 bases left between them. CDR3 size: 15 residues. CDR3 DNA sequence: TGCAGCGTTAAATGGGGTAGTCGCCGTAGCAATGAGCAGTACTTC. The encoded protein is CSVKWGSRRSNEQYF.

The V and J genes are TRBV11-2 and TRBJ2-3; 12 positions agree with TRBD2. Trimming removed 3 bases from V and 4 bases from J; junction bases left unmatched: 17. The germline gives CDR1 SGHAT, CDR2 FQNNGV. This CDR3 is 20 amino acids long. The CDR3 DNA reads TGTGCCAGCAGCTTTGGACTAGCGGGGCTGGAATGGGTACGAGCAGATACGCAGTATTTT. Residues: CASSFGLAGLEWVRADTQYF.

The chain couples TRBV6-4 to TRBJ2-5; D may be TRBD1 or TRBD2 (6 bases each). The CDR3 runs to 15 residues. Germline lookup yields CDR1 MRHNA and CDR2 SNTAGT. V lost 5 bases and J lost 4, with 17 bases in between. The CDR3 region has the DNA TGTGCCAGCAGTAGGAGGGGGAGTGTCGGAGAGACCCAGTACTTC. Residues: CASSRRGSVGETQYF.

The chain combines TRBV29-1 with TRBJ1-2; D is undetermined. This CDR3 comprises 13 residues. CDR1 is SQVTM and CDR2 is ANQGSEA in the germline V gene. V was shortened by 4 bases and J by 2 bases, with 11 bases between the two germline ends. CDR3 residues: CSVGTTRNYGYTF. The CDR3, as DNA: TGCAGCGTTGGTACAACAAGGAACTATGGCTACACCTTC.

The genes are TRBV5-6 and TRBJ2-5, with a tentative D call TRBD1 (6 bases). The tail of the sequence fits TRBJ2-7 better, so the J call may be wrong. In germline, CDR1 is SGHDT, CDR2 YYEEEE. CDR3 length: 16 residues. CDR3 bases: TGTGCCAGCAGCTCCTCTTACGGACAGCCCCTATACGAGCAGTACTTC. It translates to CASSSSYGQPLYEQYF.

The J gene is TRBJ2-4, the V gene TRBV15, with TRBD1 matching 9 bases. There are 12 residues in the CDR3. From germline, CDR1 is LNHNV and CDR2 YYDKDF (reference sequence). The junction had 3 bases not matched to a gene; V was cut back by 0 bases and J by 15 bases. The CDR3 loop reads CATSREGTGLYF. In DNA form, the CDR3 reads TGTGCCACCAGCAGAGAAGGGACAGGGTTGTACTTC.

This clonotype occurred a few times. The genes are TRBV4-1 and TRBJ2-1, with 7 positions matching TRBD2. CDR3 length: 15 residues. CDR1 is MGHRA, CDR2 YSYEKL, per germline. The J segment lost 8 bases and the V segment lost 3 bases, leaving 10 bases of the junction unmatched. The CDR3 region is CASSHGRGSVDEQFF. In nucleotides, the CDR3 is TGCGCCAGCAGCCATGGGCGGGGGTCTGTGGATGAGCAGTTCTTC.

This clonotype turned up a few times. This chain uses TRBV29-1 with TRBJ1-1; D not certain. V was shortened by 5 bases and J by 1 base, with 5 bases between the two germline ends. This CDR3 is built from 11 residues. In germline, CDR1 is SQVTM, CDR2 ANQGSEA. The CDR3 nucleotides read TGCAGCGTTATCAGGAACACTGAAGCTTTCTTT. Amino acids: CSVIRNTEAFF. Combining the CDR3 with reference TRBV29-1 and TRBJ1-1 gives the whole variable domain SAVISQKPSRDICQRGTSLTIQCQVDSQVTMMFWYRQQPGQSLTLIATANQGSEATYESGFVIDKFPISRPNLTFSTLTVSNMSPEDSSIYLCSVIRNTEAFFGQGTRLTVV.

In its sample, this clonotype was seen a few times. The V call is TRBV12-3 or TRBV12-4, the J call TRBJ2-7; TRBD1 aligns across 7 bases. The CDR3 sequence is 17 residues long. The trim removed 2 bases at V and 0 bases at J, leaving 10 bases unmatched. CDR3 residues: CASSLSIGGRSSYEQYF. The DNA for the CDR3 is TGTGCCAGCAGTTTAAGTATAGGGGGCAGGAGCTCCTACGAGCAGTACTTC.

This sequence joins TRBV12-3 or TRBV12-4 and TRBJ2-7, with 10 bases that match TRBD1. V trimming: 5 bases; J trimming: 8 bases; junction bases outside the gene matches: 15. This CDR3 is 16 amino acids long. The CDR3 DNA reads as TGTGCCAGCAGTCCCCGGACAGGGGGTAAACCTACGAAGCAGTACTTC. This sequence encodes CASSPRTGGKPTKQYF.

This clonotype has a handful of counts. DNA for the CDR3: TGTGCCAGCAGCCAAGATCGGGGGGGGATCACCGGGGAGCTGTTTTTT. Translating it yields CASSQDRGGITGELFF. J is TRBJ2-2 and V is TRBV3-1; 8 bases line up with TRBD2. V gave up 0 bases and J gave up 4 bases; unmatched junction bases: 4. There are 16 residues in the CDR3. The V gene's germline CDR1 is LGHDT and CDR2 YNNKEL (reference sequence).

This clonotype was seen only a few times. The chain is built from TRBV20-1 and TRBJ1-2, with a tentative D call TRBD1 (5 bases). Germline V gene sequence: CDR1 DFQATT, CDR2 SNEGSKA (reference sequence). The CDR3 runs to 13 residues. V was cut by 3 bases and J by 3 bases, with 11 bases left in between. CDR3 in amino acids: CSASYWGDYGYTF. The CDR3 DNA sequence: TGCAGTGCTAGTTACTGGGGCGACTATGGCTACACCTTC.

V usage is TRBV29-1 and J usage is TRBJ2-4; D not certain. The CDR3 runs to 13 residues. Germline CDR1 and CDR2: SQVTM and ANQGSEA. V lost 6 bases to trimming and J lost 0 bases, with 9 bases between them. The CDR3, as DNA: TGCAGCGTCGACCTGTTAGCCAAAAACATTCAGTACTTC. Translating gives CSVDLLAKNIQYF. The full variable domain, in which reference TRBV29-1 and TRBJ2-4 provide the parts outside the CDR3, is SAVISQKPSRDICQRGTSLTIQCQVDSQVTMMFWYRQQPGQSLTLIATANQGSEATYESGFVIDKFPISRPNLTFSTLTVSNMSPEDSSIYLCSVDLLAKNIQYFGAGTRLSVL.

J is TRBJ2-7 and V is TRBV25-1; 9 nucleotides line up with TRBD1. Germline trimming cut 3 bases from V and 5 bases from J; bases unmatched to any gene: 2. This CDR3 comprises 13 residues. CDR1 MGHDK and CDR2 SYGVNS come from the germline V gene. The CDR3 loop is CASSDDRGDEQYF. The CDR3 DNA sequence: TGTGCCAGCAGTGACGACAGGGGGGACGAGCAGTACTTC.

The chain couples TRBV7-9 to TRBJ2-3; 7 bases are shared with TRBD2. This CDR3 comprises 18 residues. V lost 7 bases to trimming and J lost 5 bases; unmatched junction nucleotides: 21. Germline-derived CDR1 and CDR2 are SEHNR and FQNEAQ (reference sequence). The CDR3 spells CASTESGREGLTGDTQYF. In DNA form, the CDR3 reads TGTGCCAGCACCGAAAGCGGAAGGGAGGGCCTCACGGGAGATACGCAGTATTTT.

This clonotype showed up many times. This chain joins TRBV20-1 and TRBJ1-2; D is unresolved. CDR1 is DFQATT and CDR2 is SNEGSKA in the germline V gene (reference sequence). The germline V and J ends were trimmed by 0 bases and 1 base, with 6 bases remaining between them. The CDR3 extends over 13 amino acids. CDR3 DNA sequence: TGCAGTGCTAGAGATATCAGTAACTATGGCTACACCTTC. Protein: CSARDISNYGYTF.

This clonotype occurred a few times. The chain is built from TRBV12-3 or TRBV12-4 and TRBJ2-3; the match to TRBD1 covers 8 bases. The V gene end was trimmed by 5 bases and the J gene end by 6 bases; junction bases not matched to a gene: 4. The CDR3 has 13 residues. The CDR3 region is CASSPRDRDTQYF. CDR3 nucleotides: TGTGCCAGCAGTCCCCGGGACAGGGATACGCAGTATTTT.

This chain uses TRBV15 with TRBJ2-5; D call uncertain. Between the trimmed V and J ends, which lost 3 bases and 5 bases, there was a span of 13 bases. Per the germline V gene, CDR1 is LNHNV and CDR2 is YYDKDF (reference sequence). The length of the CDR3 is 14 residues. This CDR3 is CATSRAFRIETQYF. As DNA, the CDR3 is TGTGCCACCAGCAGGGCCTTTCGGATCGAGACCCAGTACTTC.